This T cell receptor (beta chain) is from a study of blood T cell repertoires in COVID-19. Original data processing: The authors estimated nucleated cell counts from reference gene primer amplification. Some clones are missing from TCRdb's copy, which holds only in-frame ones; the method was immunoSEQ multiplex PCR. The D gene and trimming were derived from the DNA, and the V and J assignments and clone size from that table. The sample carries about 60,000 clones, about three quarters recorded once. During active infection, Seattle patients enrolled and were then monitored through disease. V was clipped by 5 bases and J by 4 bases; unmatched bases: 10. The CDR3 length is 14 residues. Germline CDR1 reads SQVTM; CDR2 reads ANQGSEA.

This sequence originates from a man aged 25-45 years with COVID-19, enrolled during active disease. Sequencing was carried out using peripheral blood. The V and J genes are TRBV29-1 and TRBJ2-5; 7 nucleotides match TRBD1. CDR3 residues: CSVLEQGSGETQYF. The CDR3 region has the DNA TGCAGCGTTCTCGAACAGGGGTCGGGAGAGACCCAGTACTTC.